The 2 T cell receptor beta chains in this list originate from one sample, sequenced in a study of OX40 agonist ivuxolimab in advanced cancers. The data were produced by immunoSEQ multiplex PCR, yet TCRdb's version contains in-frame clones alone and is incomplete. The sample includes 55,000 to 70,000 clones, about 90% of them seen just once. This sample comprised CD4+ or CD8+ T cells sorted from blood, obtained in a trial of the OX40 agonist ivuxolimab. The receptors come from an adult with an advanced solid tumor such as melanoma, head and neck, liver or kidney cancer.

The chain links TRBV18 to TRBJ2-2; D remains ambiguous. CDR3 size: 14 residues. Germline V gene sequence: CDR1 KGHSH, CDR2 LQKENI. V lost 2 bases, J lost 4 bases, and 8 bases lay in between. Here the CDR3 DNA reads TGTGCCAGCTCACCAACGGCCGCCACCGGGGAGCTGTTTTTT. Translated, it gives CASSPTAATGELFF.

The chain is built from TRBV5-6 and TRBJ2-1; no definite D call. This CDR3 has 15 amino acids. Germline V CDR1 and CDR2: SGHDT, YYEEEE. V lost 0 bases to trimming and J lost 0 bases, with 7 bases between them. This chain's CDR3 is CASSLGYSSYNEQFF. For the CDR3, the DNA is TGTGCCAGCAGCTTGGGGTACAGCTCCTACAATGAGCAGTTCTTC. The complete variable domain, with remaining parts taken from reference TRBV5-6 and TRBJ2-1, reads DAGVTQSPTHLIKTRGQQVTLRCSPKSGHDTVSWYQQALGQGPQFIFQYYEEEERQRGNFPDRFSGHQFPNYSSELNVNALLLGDSALYLCASSLGYSSYNEQFFGPGTRLTVL.